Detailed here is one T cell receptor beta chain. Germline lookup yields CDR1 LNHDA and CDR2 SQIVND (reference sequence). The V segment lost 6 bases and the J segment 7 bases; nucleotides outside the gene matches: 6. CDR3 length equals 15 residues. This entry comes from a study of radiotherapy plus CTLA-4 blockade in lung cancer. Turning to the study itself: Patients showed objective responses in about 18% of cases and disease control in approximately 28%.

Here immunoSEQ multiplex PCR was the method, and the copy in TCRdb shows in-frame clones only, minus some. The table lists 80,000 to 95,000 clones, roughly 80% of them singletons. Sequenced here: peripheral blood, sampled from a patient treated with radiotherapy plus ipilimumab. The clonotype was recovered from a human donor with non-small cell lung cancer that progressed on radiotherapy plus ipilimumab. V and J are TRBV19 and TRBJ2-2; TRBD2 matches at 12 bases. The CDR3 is CASRATSGSGGELFF. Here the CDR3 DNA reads TGTGCCAGTAGGGCGACTAGCGGGAGTGGCGGGGAGCTGTTTTTT.